The rows below give T cell receptor beta chains drawn from one sample of a study of a mutant IDH1 vaccine in newly diagnosed glioma. Method: immunoSEQ multiplex PCR; TCRdb's copy keeps in-frame clones and lacks some. The sample carries roughly 110,000 clones, approximately 87% recorded once. These receptors have no identified antigens. The sample consisted of PBMCs, taken from a glioma patient whose treatment included an IDH1 peptide vaccine. The receptors here all came from a woman in her 50s with glioma. The CDR3 runs from the conserved cysteine through the conserved F or W. D genes are given only for firm matches. Rows give clone size only sometimes, using once, few, many, or a class for an expanded clone.

TRBJ1-1 | TRBV7-9 | . | . | TGTGCCAGCAGCTTAGGGGGTTCAGGAGCTTTCTTT | CASSLGGSGAFF
TRBJ2-3 | TRBV27 | TRBD2 | . | TGTGCCAGCAGCCCGAGGGAGGGACTACAGCAATATTTT | CASSPREGLQQYF
TRBJ1-2 | TRBV6-5 | . | . | TGTGCCAGCAGTTACGTGGACGGGGGCGGATATGGCTACACCTTC | CASSYVDGGGYGYTF
TRBJ2-7 | TRBV6-6 | . | . | TGTGCCACCGAAATCCCACAGGGTCTCCACTACGAGCAGTACTTC | CATEIPQGLHYEQYF
TRBJ1-2 | TRBV9 | . | . | TGTGCCAGCACCACGAGGGAGGGGTCTGGCGGCTACACCTTC | CASTTREGSGGYTF
TRBJ1-1 | TRBV7-8 | . | . | TGTGCCAGCAGCTTATGGGGGGCTGAGGGCACTGAAGCTTTCTTT | CASSLWGAEGTEAFF
TRBJ2-1 | TRBV19 | TRBD2 | . | TGTGCCAGTAGTATTGGGACTAGCGGGATCAATGAGCAGTTCTTC | CASSIGTSGINEQFF
TRBJ2-7 | TRBV30 | . | . | TGTGCCTGGGCAGCCGGGCCGACCTACGAGCAGTACTTC | CAWAAGPTYEQYF
TRBJ1-1 | TRBV10-2 | . | . | TGCGCCAGCAGTGAGTCCTCTAGCGTTGAAGCTTTCTTT | CASSESSSVEAFF
TRBJ2-2 | TRBV10-1 | . | . | TGCGCCAGCAGTGAGTCCGGCAGAACGAACACCGGGGAGCTGTTTTTT | CASSESGRTNTGELFF
TRBJ2-3 | TRBV13 | . | . | TGTGCCAGCAGTATTGACGGGAGACGGACAGATACGCAGTATTTT | CASSIDGRRTDTQYF
TRBJ2-1 | TRBV7-9 | TRBD1 | . | TGTGCCAGCAGCTTAGACAGGGGGAACTACAATGAGCAGTTCTTC | CASSLDRGNYNEQFF
TRBJ2-3 | TRBV9 | . | . | TGTGCCAGCAGCGCCCAGGACAGTTCGACAGATACGCAGTATTTT | CASSAQDSSTDTQYF
TRBJ2-7 | TRBV27 | TRBD2 | . | TGTGCCAGCAGTCGTGGGACTAGCGGGAGGGCGACGTACTTC | CASSRGTSGRATYF
TRBJ2-7 | TRBV27 | TRBD1 | . | TGTGCCAGCAGCCCGAGACAGGGTTCCTACGAGCAGTACTTC | CASSPRQGSYEQYF
TRBJ1-1 | TRBV28 | . | . | TGTGCCACCCTACCCCGGGAAGACACTGAAGCTTTCTTT | CATLPREDTEAFF
TRBJ2-3 | TRBV9 | TRBD2 | . | TGTGCCAGCAGCGTAGGATCGGCCCTAGCGGTCACAGATACGCAGTATTTT | CASSVGSALAVTDTQYF
TRBJ2-7 | TRBV5-8 | . | . | TGTGCCAGCACTTTTACCCCCCCCGGGGTCTACGAGCAGTACTTC | CASTFTPPGVYEQYF
TRBJ2-7 | TRBV9 | TRBD1 | . | TGTGCCAGCAGCGTACTCCCGAGCCGACAGGGGCTAGTCTACGAGCAGTACTTC | CASSVLPSRQGLVYEQYF
TRBJ1-1 | TRBV21-1 | . | . | TGTGCCAGCAGCAATACTCTCCGCACTGAAGCTTTCTTT | CASSNTLRTEAFF
TRBJ2-3 | TRBV5-1 | TRBD2 | . | TGCGCCAGCAGACAAGGACTAGCGGGAGGGCCGGGGTATTTT | CASRQGLAGGPGYF
TRBJ1-1 | TRBV10-3 | . | . | TGTGCCATCAGTGCGGACAGAAAGAACACTGAAGCTTTCTTT | CAISADRKNTEAFF
TRBJ2-3 | TRBV5-8 | TRBD1 | once | TGTGCCAGCACCCGGACAGGGCGGGGAGATACGCAGTATTTT | CASTRTGRGDTQYF
TRBJ2-1 | TRBV28 | TRBD2 | . | TGTGCCAGCAGTTTCGGAATGGCTGGGGGCGGGAGGGCCTGGGACCCATACAATGAGCAGTTCTTC | CASSFGMAGGGRAWDPYNEQFF
TRBJ2-1 | TRBV15 | TRBD2 | . | TGTGCCACCAGCAGTCTGGGACTAGCTTCTAATGAGCAGTTCTTC | CATSSLGLASNEQFF
TRBJ1-5 | TRBV2 | . | . | TGTGCCAGCAGCAGCAACCGGGACAATCAGCCCCAGCATTTT | CASSSNRDNQPQHF
TRBJ2-7 | TRBV27 | TRBD1 | . | TGTGCCAGCAGTCAAGGACAGGGGGTCTCCTACGAGCAGTACTTC | CASSQGQGVSYEQYF
TRBJ2-5 | TRBV9 | . | . | TGTGCCAGCAGCGTAGATGGGAGAGTGGGGGAGCAGTACTTC | CASSVDGRVGEQYF
TRBJ2-7 | TRBV7-7 | TRBD1 | . | TGTGCTAGCAGCCCGTTACAGGGGGACTACGAGCAGTACTTC | CASSPLQGDYEQYF
TRBJ2-5 | TRBV6-6 | . | . | TGTGCCAGCACTGGGTACCAAGAGACCCAGTACTTC | CASTGYQETQYF
TRBJ2-1 | TRBV28 | TRBD1 | . | TGTGCCAGCAGCTTCCTCAGGGGGCGCGGGGACAATGAGCAGTTCTTC | CASSFLRGRGDNEQFF
TRBJ1-6 | TRBV6-6 | . | . | TGTGCCAGCATGGCAGGGATAAGGTCACCCCTCCACTTT | CASMAGIRSPLHF
TRBJ1-4 | TRBV6-6 | . | . | TGTGTCACGGTGGGGAAGAGTGAAAAACTGTTTTTT | CVTVGKSEKLFF
TRBJ2-7 | TRBV11-2 | . | . | TGTGCCAGCAGCTTAGTGCAGGGAGTATCCTACGAGCAGTACTTC | CASSLVQGVSYEQYF
TRBJ1-4 | TRBV10-2 | TRBD1 | . | TGCGCCAGCAGCCGGGGGGGGACAGCTACTAATGAAAAACTGTTTTTT | CASSRGGTATNEKLFF
TRBJ1-1 | TRBV28 | TRBD1 | . | TGTGCCAGCAGTTCCTCTATCGGCAGGGGGCGGGACACTGAAGCTTTCTTT | CASSSSIGRGRDTEAFF
TRBJ2-5 | TRBV11-2 | . | . | TGTGCCAGCAGTCCAGGGTTTTTCCAAGAGACCCAGTACTTC | CASSPGFFQETQYF
TRBJ1-1 | TRBV6-5 | TRBD1 | . | TGTGCCAGCAGTCAACAGGGGGGTGAAGCTTTCTTT | CASSQQGGEAFF
TRBJ2-3 | TRBV7-8 | TRBD2 | . | TGTGCCAGCAGCCCCACCCTTAGCGGGTTTAGCACAGATACGCAGTATTTT | CASSPTLSGFSTDTQYF
TRBJ2-3 | TRBV9 | TRBD2 | . | TGTGCCAGCAGCGCCAAAGCGGGAGGGCCTCCAGATACGCAGTATTTT | CASSAKAGGPPDTQYF